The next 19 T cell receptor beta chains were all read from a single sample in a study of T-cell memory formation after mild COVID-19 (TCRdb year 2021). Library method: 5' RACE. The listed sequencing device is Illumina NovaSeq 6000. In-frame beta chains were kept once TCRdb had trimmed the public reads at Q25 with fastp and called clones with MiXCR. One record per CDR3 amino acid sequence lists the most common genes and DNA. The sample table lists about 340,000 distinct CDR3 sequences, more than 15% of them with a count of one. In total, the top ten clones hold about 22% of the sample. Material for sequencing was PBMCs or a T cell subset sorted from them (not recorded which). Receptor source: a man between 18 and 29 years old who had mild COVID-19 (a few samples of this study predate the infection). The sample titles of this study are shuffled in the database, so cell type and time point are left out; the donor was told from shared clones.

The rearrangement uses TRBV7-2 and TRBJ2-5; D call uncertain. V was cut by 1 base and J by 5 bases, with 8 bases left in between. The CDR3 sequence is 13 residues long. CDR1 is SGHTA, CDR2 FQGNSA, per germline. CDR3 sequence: CASSLDWSETQYF. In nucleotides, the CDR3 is TGTGCCAGCAGCTTAGATTGGTCGGAGACCCAGTACTTC.

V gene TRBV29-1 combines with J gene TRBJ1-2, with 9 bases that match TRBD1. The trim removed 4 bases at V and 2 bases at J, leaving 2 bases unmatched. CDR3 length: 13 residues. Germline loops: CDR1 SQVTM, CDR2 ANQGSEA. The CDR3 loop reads CSVGGTGNYGYTF. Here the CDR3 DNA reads TGCAGCGTTGGAGGGACAGGGAACTATGGCTACACCTTC.

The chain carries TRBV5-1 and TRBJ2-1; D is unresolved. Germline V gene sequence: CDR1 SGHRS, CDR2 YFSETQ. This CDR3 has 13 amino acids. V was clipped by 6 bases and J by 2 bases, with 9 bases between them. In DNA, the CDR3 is TGCGCCAGCATGATCCCGACCTACAATGAGCAGTTCTTC. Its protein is CASMIPTYNEQFF.

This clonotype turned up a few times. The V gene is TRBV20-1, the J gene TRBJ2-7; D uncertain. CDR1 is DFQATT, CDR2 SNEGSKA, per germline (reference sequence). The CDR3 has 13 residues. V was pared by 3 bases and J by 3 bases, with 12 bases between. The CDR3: CSARSYSGYEQYF. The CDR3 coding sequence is TGCAGTGCTAGGTCCTATTCGGGCTACGAGCAGTACTTC.

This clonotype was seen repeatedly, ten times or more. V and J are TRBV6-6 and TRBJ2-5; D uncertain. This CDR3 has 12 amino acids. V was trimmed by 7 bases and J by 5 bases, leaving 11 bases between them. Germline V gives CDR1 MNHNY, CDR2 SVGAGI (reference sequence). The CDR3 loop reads CASISQEETQYF. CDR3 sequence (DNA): TGTGCCAGCATCTCCCAGGAGGAGACCCAGTACTTC.

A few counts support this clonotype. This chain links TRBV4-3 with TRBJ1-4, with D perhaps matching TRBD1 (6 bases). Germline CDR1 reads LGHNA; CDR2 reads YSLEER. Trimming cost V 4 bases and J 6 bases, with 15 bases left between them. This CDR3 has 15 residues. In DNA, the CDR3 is TGCGCCAGCAGCCGATCTTGGGGGGCAGATGAAAAACTGTTTTTT. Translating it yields CASSRSWGADEKLFF.

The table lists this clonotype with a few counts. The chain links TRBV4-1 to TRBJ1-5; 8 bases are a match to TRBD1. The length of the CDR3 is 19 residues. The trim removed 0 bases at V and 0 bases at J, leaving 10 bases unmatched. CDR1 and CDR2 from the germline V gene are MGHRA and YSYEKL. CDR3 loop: CASSQDLGTGVYSNQPQHF. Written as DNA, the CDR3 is TGCGCCAGCAGCCAAGATTTGGGGACAGGAGTGTATAGCAATCAGCCCCAGCATTTT.

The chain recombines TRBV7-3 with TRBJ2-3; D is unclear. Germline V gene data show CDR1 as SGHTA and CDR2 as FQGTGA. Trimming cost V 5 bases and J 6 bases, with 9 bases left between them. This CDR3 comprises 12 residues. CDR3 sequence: CASSRSEDTQYF. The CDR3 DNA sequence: TGTGCCAGCAGCCGGTCAGAGGATACGCAGTATTTT.

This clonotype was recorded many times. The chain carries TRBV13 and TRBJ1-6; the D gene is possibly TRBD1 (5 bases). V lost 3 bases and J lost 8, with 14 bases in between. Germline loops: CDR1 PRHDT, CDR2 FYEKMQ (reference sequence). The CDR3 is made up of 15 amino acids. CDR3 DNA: TGTGCCAGCAGCTTTCGAAGCGGGGGGGATTCACCCCTCCACTTT. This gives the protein CASSFRSGGDSPLHF. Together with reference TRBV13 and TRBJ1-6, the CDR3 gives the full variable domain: AAGVIQSPRHLIKEKRETATLKCYPIPRHDTVYWYQQGPGQDPQFLISFYEKMQSDKGSIPDRFSAQQFSDYHSELNMSSLELGDSALYFCASSFRSGGDSPLHFGNGTRLTVT.

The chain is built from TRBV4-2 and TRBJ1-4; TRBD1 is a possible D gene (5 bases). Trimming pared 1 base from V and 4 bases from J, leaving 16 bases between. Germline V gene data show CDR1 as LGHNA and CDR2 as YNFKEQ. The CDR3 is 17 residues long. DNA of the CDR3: TGTGCCAGCAGCCAAGGCGGAATGACAGAATTTAATGAAAAACTGTTTTTT. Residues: CASSQGGMTEFNEKLFF.

In nucleotides, the CDR3 is TGCGCCAGCAGCCAAGATCAGAAGGGGCGGATCGTGTCCGGGGAGCTGTTTTTT. Protein sequence: CASSQDQKGRIVSGELFF. The chain links TRBV4-3 to TRBJ2-2; D is possibly TRBD1 (5 bases). Looked up from germline, CDR1 is LGHNA and CDR2 is YSLEER. V was clipped by 0 bases and J by 6 bases, with 20 bases between them. There are 18 residues in the CDR3.

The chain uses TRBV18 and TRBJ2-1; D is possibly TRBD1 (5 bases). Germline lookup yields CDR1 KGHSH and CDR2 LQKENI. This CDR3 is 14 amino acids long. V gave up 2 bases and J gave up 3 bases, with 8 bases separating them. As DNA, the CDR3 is TGTGCCAGCTCACCATCGACAGACTACAATGAGCAGTTCTTC. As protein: CASSPSTDYNEQFF.

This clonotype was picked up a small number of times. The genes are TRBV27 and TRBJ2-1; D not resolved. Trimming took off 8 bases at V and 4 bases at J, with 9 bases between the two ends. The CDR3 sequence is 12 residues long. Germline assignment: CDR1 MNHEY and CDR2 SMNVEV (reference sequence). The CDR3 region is CASGYSYNEQFF. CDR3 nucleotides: TGTGCCAGCGGTTACAGTTACAATGAGCAGTTCTTC.

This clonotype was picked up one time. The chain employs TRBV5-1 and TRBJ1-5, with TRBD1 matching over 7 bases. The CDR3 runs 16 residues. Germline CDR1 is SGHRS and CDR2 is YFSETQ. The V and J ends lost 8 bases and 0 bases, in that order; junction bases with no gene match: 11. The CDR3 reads CARYVGTAASNQPQHF. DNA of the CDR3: TGCGCCAGGTACGTAGGGACAGCAGCTAGCAATCAGCCCCAGCATTTT.

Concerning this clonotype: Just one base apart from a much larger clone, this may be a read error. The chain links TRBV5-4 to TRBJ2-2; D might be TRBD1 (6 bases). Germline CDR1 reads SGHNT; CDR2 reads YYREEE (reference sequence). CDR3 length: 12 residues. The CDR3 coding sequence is TGTGCCAGCAGGCAGGGGTCCGGGGTGCTGTTTTTT. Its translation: CASRQGSGVLFF.

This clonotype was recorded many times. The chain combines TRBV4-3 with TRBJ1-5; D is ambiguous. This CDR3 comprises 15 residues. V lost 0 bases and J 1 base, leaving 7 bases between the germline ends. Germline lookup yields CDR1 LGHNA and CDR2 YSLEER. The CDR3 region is CASSQDLFSNQPQHF. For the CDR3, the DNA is TGCGCCAGCAGCCAAGACCTCTTCAGCAATCAGCCCCAGCATTTT.

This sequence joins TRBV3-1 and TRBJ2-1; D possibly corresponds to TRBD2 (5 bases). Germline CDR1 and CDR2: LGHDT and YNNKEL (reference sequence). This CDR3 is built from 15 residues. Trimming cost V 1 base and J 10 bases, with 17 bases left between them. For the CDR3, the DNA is TGTGCCAGCAGCCAAGCCGCCGGGGTATCATACGAGCAGTTCTTC. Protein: CASSQAAGVSYEQFF.

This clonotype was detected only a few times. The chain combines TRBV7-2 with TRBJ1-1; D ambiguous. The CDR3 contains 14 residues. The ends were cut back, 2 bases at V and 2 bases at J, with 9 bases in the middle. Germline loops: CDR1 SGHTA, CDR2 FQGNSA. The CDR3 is CASSLSPGNTEAFF. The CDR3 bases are TGTGCCAGCAGCTTAAGTCCGGGAAACACTGAAGCTTTCTTT.

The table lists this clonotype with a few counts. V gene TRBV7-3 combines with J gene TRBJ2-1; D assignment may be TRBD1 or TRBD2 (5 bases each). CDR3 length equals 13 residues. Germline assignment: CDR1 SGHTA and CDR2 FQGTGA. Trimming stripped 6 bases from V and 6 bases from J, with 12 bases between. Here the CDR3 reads CASSQGTSNEQFF. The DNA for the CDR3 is TGTGCCAGCAGTCAAGGGACCAGCAATGAGCAGTTCTTC.